These T cell receptor beta chains were read from a single sample in a study of T cell repertoires in cytomegalovirus infection. TCRdb re-called the reads with MiXCR, one entry per CDR3 protein. The sample holds some 700,000 distinct CDR3 sequences, about a third seen once. The source material was PBMCs. These receptor sequences come from a human donor in good health (CMV status not recorded). Some clones in this sample may be carry-over from other donors' samples. CDR3s include the opening cysteine and the closing phenylalanine or tryptophan. The order of the fields is CDR3 DNA, CDR3 protein, CDR3 length, J gene, D gene, clone size, V gene. The D gene is left open where the match is weak. Only part of the rows carry a size: once, few, many, or a class if the clone is expanded.

cdr3_nt: TGTGCCAGCAGCCAAGATAGCCCTACCTACGAGCAGTACTTC
cdr3_aa: CASSQDSPTYEQYF
cdr3_length: 14
j_call: TRBJ2-7
d_call: -
clone_size: few
v_call: TRBV3-1

cdr3_nt: TGTGCCAGCAGCTTGGGGGCAGGCGAACCCTACGAGCAGTACTTC
cdr3_aa: CASSLGAGEPYEQYF
cdr3_length: 15
j_call: TRBJ2-7
d_call: -
clone_size: few
v_call: TRBV7-3

cdr3_nt: TGCGCCAGCAGCCAAGAGCCACGCCCGGATGGCTACACCTTC
cdr3_aa: CASSQEPRPDGYTF
cdr3_length: 14
j_call: TRBJ1-2
d_call: -
clone_size: many
v_call: TRBV4-1

cdr3_nt: TGTGCCAGTAGTAGCTCCATGGCGTCTGAGCAGTACTTC
cdr3_aa: CASSSSMASEQYF
cdr3_length: 13
j_call: TRBJ2-7
d_call: -
clone_size: many
v_call: TRBV19

cdr3_nt: TGTGCCAGCAGCTCCCGAGGATTGGCAGTGAATGAAAAACTGTTTTTT
cdr3_aa: CASSSRGLAVNEKLFF
cdr3_length: 16
j_call: TRBJ1-4
d_call: -
clone_size: -
v_call: TRBV7-8

cdr3_nt: TGTGCCAGCAGCTTGTCTAGCGGGAGCGTTGAGCAGTTCTTC
cdr3_aa: CASSLSSGSVEQFF
cdr3_length: 14
j_call: TRBJ2-1
d_call: TRBD2
clone_size: -
v_call: TRBV7-9

cdr3_nt: TGTGCCAGCAGCTACCAAACCGGGGACTCAATGCAGTTCTTC
cdr3_aa: CASSYQTGDSMQFF
cdr3_length: 14
j_call: TRBJ2-1
d_call: -
clone_size: many
v_call: TRBV7-8

cdr3_nt: TGTGCCAGCAGTGGAACCGGGACAGGGGTGAACACCCAGTACTTC
cdr3_aa: CASSGTGTGVNTQYF
cdr3_length: 15
j_call: TRBJ2-5
d_call: TRBD1
clone_size: few
v_call: TRBV6-6

cdr3_nt: TGTGCCAGCAGTACTCTCAGGGATAACTATGGCTACACCTTC
cdr3_aa: CASSTLRDNYGYTF
cdr3_length: 14
j_call: TRBJ1-2
d_call: -
clone_size: -
v_call: TRBV27

cdr3_nt: TGTGCCAGCAGCCAAGATCCTAGCGGGGTTTCGGCCAAAAACATTCAGTACTTC
cdr3_aa: CASSQDPSGVSAKNIQYF
cdr3_length: 18
j_call: TRBJ2-4
d_call: TRBD2
clone_size: -
v_call: TRBV4-2

cdr3_nt: TGTGCCAGCAGCTTGGTTCTGACAGGGGGTAATTCACCCCTCCACTTT
cdr3_aa: CASSLVLTGGNSPLHF
cdr3_length: 16
j_call: TRBJ1-6
d_call: TRBD1
clone_size: -
v_call: TRBV5-4

cdr3_nt: TGTGCCAGCAGTCAAACAGTTTACTACAATGAGCAGTTCTTC
cdr3_aa: CASSQTVYYNEQFF
cdr3_length: 14
j_call: TRBJ2-1
d_call: -
clone_size: few
v_call: TRBV12-3/TRBV12-4

cdr3_nt: TGTGCCAGTAGCCATCAGGGAAACACTGAAGCTTTCTTT
cdr3_aa: CASSHQGNTEAFF
cdr3_length: 13
j_call: TRBJ1-1
d_call: -
clone_size: -
v_call: TRBV19

cdr3_nt: TGTGCCAGCAGTTACTCGGGAACGAGGGGGAGTTTTGGTGGCTACACCTTC
cdr3_aa: CASSYSGTRGSFGGYTF
cdr3_length: 17
j_call: TRBJ1-2
d_call: -
clone_size: few
v_call: TRBV6-5

cdr3_nt: TGCAGTGCCGGGACAGGGCAGACCTACGAGCAGTACTTC
cdr3_aa: CSAGTGQTYEQYF
cdr3_length: 13
j_call: TRBJ2-7
d_call: TRBD1
clone_size: -
v_call: TRBV20-1

cdr3_nt: TGTGCCAGCAGCCCCGGGAGACAAACAGATACGCAGTATTTT
cdr3_aa: CASSPGRQTDTQYF
cdr3_length: 14
j_call: TRBJ2-3
d_call: -
clone_size: once
v_call: TRBV6-2/TRBV6-3

cdr3_nt: TGTGCCAGCAGCGCAGCGGGGTCATACAATGAGCAGTTCTTC
cdr3_aa: CASSAAGSYNEQFF
cdr3_length: 14
j_call: TRBJ2-1
d_call: TRBD2
clone_size: -
v_call: TRBV11-2

cdr3_nt: TGTGCCAGCGAGCGGGAGACTAGCACAGATACGCAGTATTTT
cdr3_aa: CASERETSTDTQYF
cdr3_length: 14
j_call: TRBJ2-3
d_call: TRBD2
clone_size: -
v_call: TRBV28

cdr3_nt: TGCGCCAGCAGCCAACCGGGTCTAGAAGCTTTCTTT
cdr3_aa: CASSQPGLEAFF
cdr3_length: 12
j_call: TRBJ1-1
d_call: -
clone_size: many
v_call: TRBV4-1

cdr3_nt: TGCAGTGCTAGTAATCCGCAGGGACGTGTCCGCGGGAAACTGTTTTTT
cdr3_aa: CSASNPQGRVRGKLFF
cdr3_length: 16
j_call: TRBJ1-4
d_call: -
clone_size: few
v_call: TRBV20-1

cdr3_nt: TGTGCCACCAGTGATACCGGACTAGCGGGGGCTTGGGATGAGCAGTTCTTC
cdr3_aa: CATSDTGLAGAWDEQFF
cdr3_length: 17
j_call: TRBJ2-1
d_call: TRBD2
clone_size: few
v_call: TRBV24-1

cdr3_nt: TGTGCCAGCAGTCACAGGGTAGGACAGCACATTCAGTACTTC
cdr3_aa: CASSHRVGQHIQYF
cdr3_length: 14
j_call: TRBJ2-4
d_call: -
clone_size: -
v_call: TRBV7-9

cdr3_nt: TGTGCCAGCAGCCAGGACGAAATGGAGACCCAGTACTTC
cdr3_aa: CASSQDEMETQYF
cdr3_length: 13
j_call: TRBJ2-5
d_call: -
clone_size: once
v_call: TRBV5-6

cdr3_nt: TGTGCCAGCAGAACAGGGGACCCAAACACTGAAGCTTTCTTT
cdr3_aa: CASRTGDPNTEAFF
cdr3_length: 14
j_call: TRBJ1-1
d_call: TRBD1
clone_size: few
v_call: TRBV6-1

cdr3_nt: TGTGCCAGCAGTTACAGGGGGACTACAGGGGAAGCTTTCTTT
cdr3_aa: CASSYRGTTGEAFF
cdr3_length: 14
j_call: TRBJ1-1
d_call: -
clone_size: few
v_call: TRBV6-5

cdr3_nt: TGTGCCAGCAGAGGACAGTATCCGGTCGAGCAGTACTTC
cdr3_aa: CASRGQYPVEQYF
cdr3_length: 13
j_call: TRBJ2-7
d_call: -
clone_size: -
v_call: TRBV6-6

cdr3_nt: TGCAGTGCCAACCCGATGGACAGAGTAGACTCACCCCTCCACTTT
cdr3_aa: CSANPMDRVDSPLHF
cdr3_length: 15
j_call: TRBJ1-6
d_call: -
clone_size: -
v_call: TRBV20-1

cdr3_nt: TGTGCCAGCAGCGCTACCGGGACTAGCTTCAATGAGCAGTTCTTC
cdr3_aa: CASSATGTSFNEQFF
cdr3_length: 15
j_call: TRBJ2-1
d_call: TRBD2
clone_size: -
v_call: TRBV5-4

cdr3_nt: TGCGCCAGCAGCGCCCAGGGTGATGTGACTGAAGCTTTCTTT
cdr3_aa: CASSAQGDVTEAFF
cdr3_length: 14
j_call: TRBJ1-1
d_call: -
clone_size: few
v_call: TRBV5-1

cdr3_nt: TGTGCCAGCAGCTTAACGAGTTCCGGGGAGCTGTTTTTT
cdr3_aa: CASSLTSSGELFF
cdr3_length: 13
j_call: TRBJ2-2
d_call: -
clone_size: -
v_call: TRBV7-3

cdr3_nt: TGTGCCAGCAGCTTCCGGAGGGGACAGGGCGACTACGAGCAGTACTTC
cdr3_aa: CASSFRRGQGDYEQYF
cdr3_length: 16
j_call: TRBJ2-7
d_call: TRBD1
clone_size: -
v_call: TRBV13

cdr3_nt: TGTGCCAGCAGCTTAGCCACCGGGACAGGGGTAGCTTTCTTT
cdr3_aa: CASSLATGTGVAFF
cdr3_length: 14
j_call: TRBJ1-1
d_call: TRBD1
clone_size: few
v_call: TRBV7-9

cdr3_nt: TGTGCCAGTAGTATCCGGGGACAGAATCAGCCCCAGCATTTT
cdr3_aa: CASSIRGQNQPQHF
cdr3_length: 14
j_call: TRBJ1-5
d_call: TRBD1
clone_size: -
v_call: TRBV19